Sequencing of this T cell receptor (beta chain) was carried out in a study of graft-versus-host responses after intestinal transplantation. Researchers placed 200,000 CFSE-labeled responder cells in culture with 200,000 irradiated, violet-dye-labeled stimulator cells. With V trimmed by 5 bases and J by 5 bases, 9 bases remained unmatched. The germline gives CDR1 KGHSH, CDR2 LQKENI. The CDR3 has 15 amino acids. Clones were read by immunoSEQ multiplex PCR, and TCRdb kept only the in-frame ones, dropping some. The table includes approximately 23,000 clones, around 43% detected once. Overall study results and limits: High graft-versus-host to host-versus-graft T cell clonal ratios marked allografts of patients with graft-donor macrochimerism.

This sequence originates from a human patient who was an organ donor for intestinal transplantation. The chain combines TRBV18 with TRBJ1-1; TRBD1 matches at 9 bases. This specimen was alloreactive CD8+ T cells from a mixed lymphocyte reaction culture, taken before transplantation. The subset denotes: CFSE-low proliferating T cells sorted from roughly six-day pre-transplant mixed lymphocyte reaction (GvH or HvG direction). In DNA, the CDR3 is TGTGCCAGCTCATCGTACAGGGGGCGGGGAACTGAAGCTTTCTTT. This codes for CASSSYRGRGTEAFF.